This T cell receptor beta chain appears in the sequencing data of a study of shared clonotypes between healthy human individuals. Using immunoSEQ multiplex PCR, the repertoire was profiled, and TCRdb retains in-frame clones only, with some absent. The repertoire consists of about 1.1 million clones, with about 80% occurring once and the leading ten covering around 0.6%. On this clone: Its antigen is as yet unknown.

Study results and caveats: Naive subsets usually exceeded memory subsets in estimated richness. A handful of donors showed sharing of approximately 5% of naive CD4 clonotypes.

The donor population consisted of healthy HIV-negative adults with no recent acute infections or vaccinations. Naive CD45RA+ and memory CD45RA-negative subsets were split from CD4+ cells. CDR1 is SGHAT and CDR2 is FQNNGV in the germline V gene. This CDR3 region has 16 residues. The V gene end was trimmed by 1 base and the J gene end by 6 bases; junction bases not matched to a gene: 9. The chain joins TRBV11-2 to TRBJ2-3; TRBD2 matches at 8 bases. The receptor was derived from a man between 18 and 29 years old in good health. Some clones in this sample may be carry-over from other donors' samples. The sample consisted of memory CD4+ T cells from PBMCs. The subset denotes: CD45RA-negative fraction. CDR3: CASSLGRRGASDTQYF. The DNA for the CDR3 is TGTGCCAGCAGCTTAGGGAGGCGGGGGGCCAGCGATACGCAGTATTTT.